The rows below give T cell receptor beta chains drawn from one sample of a study of T cell responses to AZD1222 COVID-19 vaccine. Some clones are missing from TCRdb's copy, which holds only in-frame ones; the method was immunoSEQ multiplex PCR. The sample holds 100,000 to 150,000 clones; about 87% are singletons and the top ten take more than 5.5%. The sequencing here drew on peripheral blood, taken on day 0 of AZD1222 vaccination. These receptors were collected from an adult in good health. CDR3s include the opening cysteine and the closing phenylalanine or tryptophan.

TRBV7-9 | CASVGSGSSAYNEQFF
TRBV18 | CASSTDSSNQPQHF
TRBV15 | CATRKNRGPLYEQYF
TRBV30 | CAWINRSGGNTIYF
TRBV7-2 | CASSLNLAGDTGELFF
TRBV6-5 | CASSRDGQETQYF
TRBV19 | CASSTGSGGTPLHF
TRBV3-1/TRBV3-2 | CASSLSSGYHNEQFF
TRBV6-6 | CASSRVKGGTSEGRSYEQYF
TRBV5-5 | CASSQITDTQYF
TRBV27 | CASSLNRNQPQHF
TRBV6-4 | CASKTGRNTGELFF
TRBV11-3 | CASSLGPQGAKNIQYF
TRBV28 | CASTPAGGNENTIYF
TRBV12-3/TRBV12-4 | CASSLLGRTQYF
TRBV14 | CASSQRNTQYF
TRBV5-1 | CASSFQGANTGELFF
TRBV30 | CAWTAGHPGGAFF
TRBV29-1 | CSVDRGEETQYF
TRBV7-9 | CASSPRWSSPGQTVETQYF
TRBV7-9 | CASSSSAGGPYEQYF
TRBV15 | CATSRDMLSTRELFF
TRBV19 | CASSARGNTGELFF
TRBV6-2/TRBV6-3 | CASSYGWGRAQETQYF
TRBV6-2/TRBV6-3 | CASSSPGRGTNEKLFF
TRBV6-4 | CASGPGLSTDTQYF
TRBV18 | CASSTWDGHYNEQFF
TRBV5-1 | CASRGLDNQPQHF
TRBV6-6 | CASSPQQTGTGNTIYF
TRBV3-1/TRBV3-2 | CASSYRDGYSPLHF
TRBV6-5 | CASTILATESGYTF
TRBV6-5 | CASSYSTQGTYNEQFF
TRBV6-5 | CASSSLYRVGEAFF
TRBV9 | CASSPRTSGSNEQFF
TRBV14 | CASSGAGGTDTQYF